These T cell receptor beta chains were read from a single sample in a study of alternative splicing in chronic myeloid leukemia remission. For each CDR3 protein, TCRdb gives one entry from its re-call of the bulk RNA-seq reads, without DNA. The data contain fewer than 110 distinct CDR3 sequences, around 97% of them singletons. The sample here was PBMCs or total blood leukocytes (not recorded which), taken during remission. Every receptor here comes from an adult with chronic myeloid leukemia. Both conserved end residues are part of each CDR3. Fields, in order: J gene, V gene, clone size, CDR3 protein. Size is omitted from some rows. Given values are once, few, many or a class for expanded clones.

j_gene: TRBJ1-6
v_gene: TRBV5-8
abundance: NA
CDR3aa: CASRVAGAYNSPLHF

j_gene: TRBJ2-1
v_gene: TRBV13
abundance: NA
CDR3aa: CASSSPKEALNEQFF

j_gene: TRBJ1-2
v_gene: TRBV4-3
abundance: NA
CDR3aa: CASSQDGGVNYGYTF

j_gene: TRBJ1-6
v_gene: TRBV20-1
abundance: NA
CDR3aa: CSAREPILNSPLHF

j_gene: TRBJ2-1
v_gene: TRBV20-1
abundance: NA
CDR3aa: CSAPGLAGGLIYNEQFF

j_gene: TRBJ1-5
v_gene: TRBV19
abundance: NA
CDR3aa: CASQQGDQPQHF

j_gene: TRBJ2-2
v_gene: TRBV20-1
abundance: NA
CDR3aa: CSASARPETGELFF

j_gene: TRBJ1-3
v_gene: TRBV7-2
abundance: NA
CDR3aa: CASSFTTGGAGNTIYF

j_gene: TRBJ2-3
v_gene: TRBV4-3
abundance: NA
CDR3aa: CASSQDQTKIDTQYF

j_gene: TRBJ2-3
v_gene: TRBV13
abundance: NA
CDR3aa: CASSSTSNTDTQYF

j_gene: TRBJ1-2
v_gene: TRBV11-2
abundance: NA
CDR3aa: CASSSLSVDYGYTF

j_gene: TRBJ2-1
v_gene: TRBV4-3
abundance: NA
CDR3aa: CASSQDRGLAEGNEQFF

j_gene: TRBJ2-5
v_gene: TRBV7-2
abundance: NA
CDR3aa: CASSLVLGMGRETQYF

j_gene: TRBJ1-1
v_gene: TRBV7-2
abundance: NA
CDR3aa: CASSYITGEGEAFF

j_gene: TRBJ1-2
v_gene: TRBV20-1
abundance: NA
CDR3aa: CSAPEHNYGYTF

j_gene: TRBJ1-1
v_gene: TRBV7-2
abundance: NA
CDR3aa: CASTGQTLGNTEAFF

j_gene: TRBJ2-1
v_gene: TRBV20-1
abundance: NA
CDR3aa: CSASFANNNEQFF

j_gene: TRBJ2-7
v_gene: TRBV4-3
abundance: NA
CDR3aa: CASSQAGEPIYEQYF

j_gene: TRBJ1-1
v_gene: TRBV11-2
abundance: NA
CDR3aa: CASSFRGLNTEAFF

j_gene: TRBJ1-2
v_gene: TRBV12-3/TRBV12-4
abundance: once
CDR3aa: CASSFGQGGGGYTF

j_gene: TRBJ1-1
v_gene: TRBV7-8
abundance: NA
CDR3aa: CASSLEMWGGTEAFF

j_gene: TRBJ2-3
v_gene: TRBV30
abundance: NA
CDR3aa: CAWSTSGPGDTQYF

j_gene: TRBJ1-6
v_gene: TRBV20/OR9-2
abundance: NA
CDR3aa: CSARLGSSSYNSPLHF

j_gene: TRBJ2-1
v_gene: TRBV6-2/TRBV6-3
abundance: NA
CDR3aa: CASRLQREVYNEQFF

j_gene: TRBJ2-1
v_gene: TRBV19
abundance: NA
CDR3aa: CATSWGGAYNEQFF

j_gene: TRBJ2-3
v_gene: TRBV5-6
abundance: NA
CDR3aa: CASSLGGGAGTDTQYF

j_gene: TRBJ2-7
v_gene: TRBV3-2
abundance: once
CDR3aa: CASSQVGLAGYEQYF

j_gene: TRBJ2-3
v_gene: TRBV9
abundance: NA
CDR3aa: CASSGLAGGTDTQYF

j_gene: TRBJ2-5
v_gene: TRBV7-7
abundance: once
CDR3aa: CASSSYKEGTQYF

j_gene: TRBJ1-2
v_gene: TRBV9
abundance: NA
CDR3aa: CASSARGTGYYGYTF

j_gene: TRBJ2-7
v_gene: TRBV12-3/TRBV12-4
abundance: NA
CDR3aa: CASSFGTSGGADEQYF

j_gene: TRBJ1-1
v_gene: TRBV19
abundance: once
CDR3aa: CASSGIGTGATEAFF

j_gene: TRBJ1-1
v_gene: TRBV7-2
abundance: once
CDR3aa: CASSLVAGSRFKAFF